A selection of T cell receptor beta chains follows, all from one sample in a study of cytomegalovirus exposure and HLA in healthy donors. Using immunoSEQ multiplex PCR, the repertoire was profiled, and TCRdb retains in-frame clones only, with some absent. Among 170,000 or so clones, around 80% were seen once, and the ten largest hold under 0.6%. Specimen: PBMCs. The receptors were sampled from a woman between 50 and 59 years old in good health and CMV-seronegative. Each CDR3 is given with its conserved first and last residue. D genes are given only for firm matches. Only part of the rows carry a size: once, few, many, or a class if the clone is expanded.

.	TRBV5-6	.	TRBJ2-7	TGTGCCAGCAGCTTGTATCAGGGCCAGGTTGCCTACGAGCAGTACTTC	CASSLYQGQVAYEQYF
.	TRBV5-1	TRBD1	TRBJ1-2	TGCGCCAGCGCGTTGGGACAGGGGTTGGAAAACTATGGCTACACCTTC	CASALGQGLENYGYTF
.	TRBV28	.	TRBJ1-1	TGTGCCAGTAGAATCTTGGCAGGGAACACTGAAGCTTTCTTT	CASRILAGNTEAFF
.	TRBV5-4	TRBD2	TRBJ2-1	TGTGCCAGCAGATTGGGGACTAGCGGAATCTATGAGCAGTTCTTC	CASRLGTSGIYEQFF
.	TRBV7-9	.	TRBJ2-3	TGTGCCAGCAGCCGTCTGGACATGGGCGGAGATACGCAGTATTTT	CASSRLDMGGDTQYF
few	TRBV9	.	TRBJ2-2	TGTGCCAGCAGCGCCCCGGGGAGCACCGGGGAGCTGTTTTTT	CASSAPGSTGELFF
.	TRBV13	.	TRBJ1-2	TGTGCCAGCAGCTTAGCAGGTCCAGTGGTCTATGGCTACACCTTC	CASSLAGPVVYGYTF
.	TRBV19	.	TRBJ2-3	TGTGCCAGTAGTATCTTGGCCGGGGGCACAGATACGCAGTATTTT	CASSILAGGTDTQYF
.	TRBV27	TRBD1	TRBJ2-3	TGTGCCAGCAGTTTATTAGGGGGCACGGATACGCAGTATTTT	CASSLLGGTDTQYF
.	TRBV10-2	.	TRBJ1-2	TGCGCCAGCAGGGAATCGGGGGAAAATGGCTACACCTTC	CASRESGENGYTF
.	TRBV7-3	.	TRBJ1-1	TGTGCCAGCAGCGCGACAGGAGAGAACACTGAAGCTTTCTTT	CASSATGENTEAFF
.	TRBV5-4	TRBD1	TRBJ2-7	TGTGCCAGCAGTCAAGGGGACAGGAACTACGAGCAGTACTTC	CASSQGDRNYEQYF
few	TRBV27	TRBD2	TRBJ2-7	TGTGCCAGCAGTATAAAGGGGGGTCTAGCGGGAGGGAGGGTCTACGAGCAGTACTTC	CASSIKGGLAGGRVYEQYF
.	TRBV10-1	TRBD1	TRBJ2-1	TGCGCCAGCAGTGAACGACAGGGGAACTCCTACAATGAGCAGTTCTTC	CASSERQGNSYNEQFF
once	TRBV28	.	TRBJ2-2	TGTGCCAGCAGAACGGGCGCGGCTAGCGCCGGGGAGCTGTTTTTT	CASRTGAASAGELFF
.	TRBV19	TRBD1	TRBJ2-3	TGTGCCAGTAGAGGCAGGGGGCGGCGCACAGATACGCAGTATTTT	CASRGRGRRTDTQYF
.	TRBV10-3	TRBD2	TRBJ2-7	TGTGCCATCAGCGAGCGGGAGTCCCACGAGCAGTACTTC	CAISERESHEQYF
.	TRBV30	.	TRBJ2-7	TGTGCCTGGAGTGAGCGGATCTACGAGCAGTACTTC	CAWSERIYEQYF
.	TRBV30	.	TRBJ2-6	TGTGCCTGGAATCGGGGGTCTGGGGCCAACGTCCTGACTTTC	CAWNRGSGANVLTF
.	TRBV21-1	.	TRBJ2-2	TGTGCCAGCAGCAAAGCTTTTTTGGACAGGCCCGCCGGGGAGCTGTTTTTT	CASSKAFLDRPAGELFF
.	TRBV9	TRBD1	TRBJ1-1	TGTGCCAGCAGCGCCGGGACAGGTCTGAGTTTCTTT	CASSAGTGLSFF
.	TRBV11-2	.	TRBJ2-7	TGTGCCAGCAGCCCGTCCGGGGTACGGAACGAGCAGTACTTC	CASSPSGVRNEQYF
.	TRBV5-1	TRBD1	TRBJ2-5	TGCGCCAGCAGCTTCGGACAGGGCCAAGAGACCCAGTACTTC	CASSFGQGQETQYF
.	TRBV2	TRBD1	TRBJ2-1	TGTGCCAGCAGTGAACCCCGGGACAGACAACTAAAAAGCTCCTACAATGAGCAGTTCTTC	CASSEPRDRQLKSSYNEQFF
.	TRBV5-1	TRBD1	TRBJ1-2	TGCGCCAGCAGCGACGGGACAGGGGGATCAAACTATGGCTACACCTTC	CASSDGTGGSNYGYTF
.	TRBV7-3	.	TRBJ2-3	TGTGCCAGCAGCTTAGATTGGGGGGCAGATACGCAGTATTTT	CASSLDWGADTQYF
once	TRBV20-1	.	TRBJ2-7	TGCAGTGCTAGTTCTACCTACGAGCAGTACTTC	CSASSTYEQYF
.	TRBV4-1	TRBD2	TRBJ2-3	TGCGCCAGCAGCCAAAGGAGGCTAGCGGATCTCACAGATACGCAGTATTTT	CASSQRRLADLTDTQYF
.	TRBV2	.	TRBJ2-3	TGTGCCAGCACGAGGACAGACCTAGATACGCAGTATTTT	CASTRTDLDTQYF
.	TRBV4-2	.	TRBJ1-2	TGTGCCAGCAGCCAGGGGGGAAGGGGAGGGAACTATGGCTACACCTTC	CASSQGGRGGNYGYTF
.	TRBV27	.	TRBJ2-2	TGTGCCAGCAGTTTGGGAGCTAATCCCGGGGAGCTGTTTTTT	CASSLGANPGELFF
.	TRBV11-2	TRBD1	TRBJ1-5	TGTGCCAGCAGCTCCACAGGGGGCAATCAGCCCCAGCATTTT	CASSSTGGNQPQHF
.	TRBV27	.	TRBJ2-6	TGTGCCAGCAGTTTAGTGGCCGGGGCCAACGTCCTGACTTTC	CASSLVAGANVLTF